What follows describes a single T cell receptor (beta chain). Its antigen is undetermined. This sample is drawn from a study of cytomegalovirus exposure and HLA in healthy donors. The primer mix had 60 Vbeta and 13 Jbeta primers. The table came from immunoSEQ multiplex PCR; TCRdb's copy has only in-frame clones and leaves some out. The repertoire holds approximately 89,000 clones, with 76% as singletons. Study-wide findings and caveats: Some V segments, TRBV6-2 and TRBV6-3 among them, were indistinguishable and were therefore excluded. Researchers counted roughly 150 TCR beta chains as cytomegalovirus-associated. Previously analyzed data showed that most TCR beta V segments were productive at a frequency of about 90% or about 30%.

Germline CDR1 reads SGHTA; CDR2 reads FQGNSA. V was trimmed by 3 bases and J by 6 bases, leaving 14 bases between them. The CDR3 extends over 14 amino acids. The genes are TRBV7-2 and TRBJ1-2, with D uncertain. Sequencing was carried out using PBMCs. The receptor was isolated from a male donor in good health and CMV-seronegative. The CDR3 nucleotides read TGTGCCAGCAGCTTTCCGCAGAACAGTCATGGCTACACCTTC. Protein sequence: CASSFPQNSHGYTF.